The 15 T cell receptor beta chains given below trace back to one sample, sequenced in a study of immune evolution from preneoplasia to lung adenocarcinoma. Sequencing used immunoSEQ multiplex PCR; TCRdb keeps in-frame clones, though not all of them. The sample has about 4,000 clones, 70% to 90% seen once; the top ten hold 3% to 4%. Sequencing input: FFPE minimally invasive lung adenocarcinoma tissue. These receptors came from a person between 65 and 79 years old with lung adenocarcinoma.

This clone was counted a few times. This chain links TRBV27 with TRBJ1-1; D might be TRBD1 (5 bases). The V end lost 5 bases, the J end lost 0 bases, and 10 bases lay between the germline ends. CDR1 is MNHEY, CDR2 SMNVEV, per germline (reference sequence). The CDR3 runs to 14 residues. The CDR3 is CASSPTEMNTEAFF. CDR3 coding DNA: TGTGCCAGCAGTCCGACAGAGATGAACACTGAAGCTTTCTTT.

The chain joins TRBV7-2 to TRBJ2-7, with a weak D call TRBD2 (7 bases). Germline values: CDR1 SGHTA, CDR2 FQGNSA. V lost 2 bases to trimming and J lost 2 bases, with 13 bases between them. The CDR3 has 15 amino acids. CDR3 residues: CASSLLSGGAYEQYF. The CDR3 DNA is TGTGCCAGCAGCTTACTTTCGGGGGGCGCCTACGAGCAGTACTTC.

The chain links TRBV6-5 to TRBJ1-1; D gene ambiguous. V dropped 0 bases and J dropped 5 bases, with 13 bases sitting between them. CDR3 size: 15 residues. Germline CDR1 is MNHEY and CDR2 is SVGAGI. The CDR3 reads CASSYSIKGGTEAFF. The CDR3 DNA sequence: TGTGCCAGCAGTTACTCGATAAAGGGTGGGACTGAAGCTTTCTTT.

The chain is built from TRBV28 and TRBJ1-1; D gene unclear. Germline CDR1 is MDHEN and CDR2 is SYDVKM. The CDR3 runs 12 residues. V lost 6 bases and J lost 0, with 5 bases in between. CDR3 nucleotides: TGTGCCAGCAGAAGGTTGAACACTGAAGCTTTCTTT. Encoded protein: CASRRLNTEAFF.

This chain joins TRBV7-2 and TRBJ2-7; 10 bases map to TRBD2. The V segment lost 2 bases and the J segment 5 bases; nucleotides outside the gene matches: 6. The germline V gene has CDR1 SGHTA and CDR2 FQGNSA. The CDR3 has 15 amino acids. The CDR3 DNA sequence: TGTGCCAGCAGCTTATCCCTAGCGGGAGCTAACGAGCAGTACTTC. Translation gives CASSLSLAGANEQYF.

To note about this clone: Germline is not matched at one junction end, which may reflect a read error. This chain joins TRBV6-5 and TRBJ2-5, with a possible D match to TRBD1 (6 bases). CDR1 and CDR2 from the germline V gene are MNHEY and SVGAGI. The CDR3 spans 13 residues. DNA for the CDR3: TGTGCCAGCCAAAATGGGGGACAAGGGACCCAGTACTTC. Amino acid sequence: CASQNGGQGTQYF.

The rearrangement links TRBV10-1 to TRBJ1-2, with a tentative D call TRBD1 (6 bases). The CDR3 runs 13 residues. With 3 bases removed from V and 5 bases from J, the gap between germline ends came to 10 bases. Looked up from germline, CDR1 is WNHNN and CDR2 is SYGVQD (reference sequence). The DNA for the CDR3 is TGCGCCAGCAGTGATACAGGGTCGTATGGCTACACCTTC. Its protein is CASSDTGSYGYTF.

This rearrangement joins TRBV4-1 to TRBJ1-2, with D maybe TRBD1 (6 bases). Trimming took 3 bases from V and 8 from J, leaving 13 bases between them. Germline-derived CDR1 and CDR2 are MGHRA and YSYEKL. CDR3 length: 13 amino acids. DNA for the CDR3: TGCGCCAGCAGCCAGGCCACAGGGTACGGCTACACCTTC. This translates into CASSQATGYGYTF.

The chain is built from TRBV11-2 and TRBJ2-7; 9 bases line up with TRBD2. Losses at the gene ends were 2 bases for V and 6 bases for J; bases not matched to a gene: 14. Germline loops: CDR1 SGHAT, CDR2 FQNNGV. This CDR3 is 17 amino acids long. The CDR3 loop is CASSLPSWGGRAPEQYF. CDR3 bases: TGTGCCAGCAGCTTACCTTCTTGGGGCGGGAGGGCCCCCGAGCAGTACTTC.

This sequence joins TRBV6-4 and TRBJ2-1; 10 bases line up with TRBD2. The CDR3 sequence is 15 residues long. CDR1 and CDR2 (germline): MRHNA, SNTAGT. V lost 3 bases to trimming and J lost 7 bases; unmatched junction nucleotides: 6. The CDR3 spells CASSEASGSGNEQFF. The CDR3 nucleotides are TGTGCCAGCAGTGAAGCTAGCGGGAGTGGGAATGAGCAGTTCTTC.

The gene calls are TRBV2 and TRBJ2-7; TRBD1 aligns across 8 bases. Trimming took 7 bases from V and 2 from J; bases not matched to a gene: 4. Germline V gene data show CDR1 as SNHLY and CDR2 as FYNNEI. The CDR3 has 13 residues. CDR3 region: CASKGTGTYEQYF. The CDR3 DNA follows: TGTGCCAGCAAGGGGACAGGAACCTACGAGCAGTACTTC.

This clone is categorized as large. V is TRBV18 and J is TRBJ1-4; perhaps TRBD1 as D (5 bases). Germline CDR1 and CDR2: KGHSH and LQKENI. The CDR3 covers 13 residues. Trimming left V 5 bases short and J 7 bases short, with 11 bases between. CDR3: CASSVGGSEKLFF. CDR3 coding DNA: TGTGCCAGCTCAGTCGGGGGGAGTGAAAAACTGTTTTTT.

About this clone: The junction shows a germline mismatch at one end, possibly a read error. The V and J genes are TRBV19 and TRBJ2-3; 10 nucleotides agree with TRBD2. Germline values: CDR1 LNHDA, CDR2 SQIVND (reference sequence). The CDR3 is 13 residues long. CDR3 protein: CASSMRPSGGVTF. The CDR3, as DNA: TGTGCCAGTAGTATGCGCCCTAGCGGGGGTGTAACTTTT.

Here the CDR3 DNA reads TGTGCCAGCAGCCAAGATTCAGGCAAAGCTAACTATGGCTACACCTTC. Its translation: CASSQDSGKANYGYTF. This sequence joins TRBV14 and TRBJ1-2; D not resolved. The CDR3 is made up of 16 amino acids. Trimming removed 0 bases from V and 0 bases from J, with 11 bases in between. Germline-derived CDR1 and CDR2 are SGHDN and FVKESK.

V gene TRBV6-5 combines with J gene TRBJ1-5, with D possibly being TRBD1 (5 bases). CDR1 is MNHEY, CDR2 SVGAGI, per germline. The CDR3 contains 13 residues. V lost 8 bases to trimming and J lost 5 bases, with 13 bases between them. The CDR3 is CASFPGPYQPQHF. The CDR3 DNA is TGTGCCAGCTTCCCGGGACCCTATCAGCCCCAGCATTTT.